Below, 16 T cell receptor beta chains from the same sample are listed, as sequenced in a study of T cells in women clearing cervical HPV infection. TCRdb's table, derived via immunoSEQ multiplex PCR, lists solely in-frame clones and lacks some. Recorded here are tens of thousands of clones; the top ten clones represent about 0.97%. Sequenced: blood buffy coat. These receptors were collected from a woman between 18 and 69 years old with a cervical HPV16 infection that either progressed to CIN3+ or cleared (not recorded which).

The CDR3 here is CASSDRDRYSPLFF. The DNA read from the CDR3 is TGTGCCAGCAGCGACCGGGACAGGTATTCACCA. This rearrangement joins TRBV7-9 to TRBJ1-4, with TRBD1 matching 8 bases. The sequenced fragment ends 3 residues before the CDR3 boundary, so the rest is inferred from the germline J gene. The germline CDR1 and CDR2 sequences are SEHNR and FQNEAQ (reference sequence). CDR3 length: 14 residues. Variable domain in full (rest from reference TRBV7-9 and TRBJ1-4): DTGVSQNPRHKITKRGQNVTFRCDPISEHNRLYWYRQTLGQGPEFLTYFQNEAQLEKSRLLSDRFSAERPKGSFSTLEIQRTEQGDSAMYLCASSDRDRYSPLFFGSGTQLSVL.

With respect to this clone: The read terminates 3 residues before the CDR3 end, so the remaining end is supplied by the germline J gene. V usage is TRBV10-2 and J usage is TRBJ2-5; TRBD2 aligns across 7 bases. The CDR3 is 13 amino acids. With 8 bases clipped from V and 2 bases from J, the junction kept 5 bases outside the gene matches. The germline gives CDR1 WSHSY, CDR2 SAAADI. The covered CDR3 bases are TGCGCCAGCGCTAGCGGACTTCAAGAGACC. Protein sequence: CASASGLQET. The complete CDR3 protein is CASASGLQETQYF.

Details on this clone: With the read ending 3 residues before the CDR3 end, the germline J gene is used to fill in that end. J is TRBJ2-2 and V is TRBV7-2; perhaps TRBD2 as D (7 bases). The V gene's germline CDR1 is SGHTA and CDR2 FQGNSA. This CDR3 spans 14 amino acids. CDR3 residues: CASSLGGGGAKLFF. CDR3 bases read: TGTGCCAGCAGCTTAGGGGGAGGGGGGGCAAAG.

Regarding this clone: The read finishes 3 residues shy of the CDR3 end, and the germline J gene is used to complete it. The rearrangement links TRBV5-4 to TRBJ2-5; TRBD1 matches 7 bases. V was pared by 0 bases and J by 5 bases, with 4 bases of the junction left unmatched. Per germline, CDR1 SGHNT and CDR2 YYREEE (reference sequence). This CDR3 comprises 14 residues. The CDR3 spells CASSLDYRGETQYF. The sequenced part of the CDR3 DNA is TGTGCCAGCAGCTTGGATTACAGGGGTGAGACC.

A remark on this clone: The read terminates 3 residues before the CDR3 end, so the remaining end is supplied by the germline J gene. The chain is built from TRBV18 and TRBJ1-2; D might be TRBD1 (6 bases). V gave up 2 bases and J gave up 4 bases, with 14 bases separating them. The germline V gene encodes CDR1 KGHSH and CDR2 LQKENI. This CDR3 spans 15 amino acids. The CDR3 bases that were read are TGTGCCAGCTCACCAGACAGGTTTCGTAGCTATGGC. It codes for CASSPDRFRSYG. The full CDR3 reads CASSPDRFRSYGYTF.

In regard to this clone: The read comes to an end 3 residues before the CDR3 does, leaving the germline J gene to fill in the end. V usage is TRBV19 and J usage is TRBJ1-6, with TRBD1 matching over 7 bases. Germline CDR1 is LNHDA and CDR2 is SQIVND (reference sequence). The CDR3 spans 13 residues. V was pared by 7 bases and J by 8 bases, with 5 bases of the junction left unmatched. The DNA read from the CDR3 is TGTGCCAGTAAGGACAGGCAGCATTCACCC. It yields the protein CASKDRQHSP. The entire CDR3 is CASKDRQHSPLHF.

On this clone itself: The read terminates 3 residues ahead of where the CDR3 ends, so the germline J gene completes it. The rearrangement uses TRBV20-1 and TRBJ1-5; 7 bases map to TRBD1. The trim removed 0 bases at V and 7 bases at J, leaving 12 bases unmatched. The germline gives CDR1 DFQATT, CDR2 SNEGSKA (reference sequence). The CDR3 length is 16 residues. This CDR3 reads CSARDTARGYRQPQHF. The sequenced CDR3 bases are TGCAGTGCTAGAGATACGGCCAGGGGGTATAGACAGCCC.

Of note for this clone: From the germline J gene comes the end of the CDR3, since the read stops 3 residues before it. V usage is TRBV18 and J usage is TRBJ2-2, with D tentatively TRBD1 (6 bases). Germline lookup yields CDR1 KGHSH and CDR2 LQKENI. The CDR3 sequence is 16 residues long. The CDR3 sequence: CASSVRGSSYNSPLFF. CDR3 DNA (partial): TGTGCCAGCTCCGTCAGGGGAAGCTCCTATAATTCACCG.

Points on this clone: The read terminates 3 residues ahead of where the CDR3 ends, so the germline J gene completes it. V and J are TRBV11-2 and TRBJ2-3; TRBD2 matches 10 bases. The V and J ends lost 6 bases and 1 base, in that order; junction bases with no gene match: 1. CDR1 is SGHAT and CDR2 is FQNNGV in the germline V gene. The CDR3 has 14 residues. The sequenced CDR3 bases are TGTGCCAGCAGTCTAGCGGGGGGCACAGATACG. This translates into CASSLAGGTDT. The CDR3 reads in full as CASSLAGGTDTQYF.

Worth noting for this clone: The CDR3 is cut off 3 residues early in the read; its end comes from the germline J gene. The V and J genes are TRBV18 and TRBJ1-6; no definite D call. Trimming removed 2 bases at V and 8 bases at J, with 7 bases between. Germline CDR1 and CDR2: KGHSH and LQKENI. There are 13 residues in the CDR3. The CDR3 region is CASSPESDSPLHF. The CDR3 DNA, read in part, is TGTGCCAGCTCACCAGAGTCGGATTCACCC.

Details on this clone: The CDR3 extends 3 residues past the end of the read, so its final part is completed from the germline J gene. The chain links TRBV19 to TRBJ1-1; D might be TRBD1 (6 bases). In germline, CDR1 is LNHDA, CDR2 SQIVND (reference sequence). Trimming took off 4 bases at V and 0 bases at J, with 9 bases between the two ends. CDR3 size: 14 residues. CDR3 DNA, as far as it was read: TGTGCCAGTAGTAAACAGGGAGTGAACACTGAA. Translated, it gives CASSKQGVNTE. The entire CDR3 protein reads CASSKQGVNTEAFF.

The part of the CDR3 DNA that was read is TGTGCCAGCAGCTCCCGGGACAGCAATGAG. Its protein is CASSSRDSNE. The complete CDR3 protein is CASSSRDSNEQFF. The chain has TRBV7-3 and TRBJ2-1; the match to TRBD1 covers 7 bases. The missing CDR3 end, 3 residues past where the read stops, is filled in from the germline J gene. The V segment lost 4 bases and the J segment 6 bases; nucleotides outside the gene matches: 3. Per the germline V gene, CDR1 is SGHTA and CDR2 is FQGTGA. CDR3 size: 13 residues.

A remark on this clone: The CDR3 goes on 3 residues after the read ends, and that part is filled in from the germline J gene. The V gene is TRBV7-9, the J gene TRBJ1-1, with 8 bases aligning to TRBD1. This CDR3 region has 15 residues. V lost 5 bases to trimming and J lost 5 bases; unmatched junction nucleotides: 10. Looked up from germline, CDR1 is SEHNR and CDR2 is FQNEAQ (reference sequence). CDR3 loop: CASSTDRGSETEAFF. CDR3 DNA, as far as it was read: TGTGCCAGCAGCACAGACAGGGGTTCGGAAACTGAA.

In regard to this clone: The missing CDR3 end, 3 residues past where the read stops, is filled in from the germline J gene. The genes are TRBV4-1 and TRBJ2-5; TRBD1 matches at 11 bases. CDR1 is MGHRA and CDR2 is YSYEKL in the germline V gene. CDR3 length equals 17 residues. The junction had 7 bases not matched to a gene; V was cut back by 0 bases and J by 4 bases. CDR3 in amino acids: CASSQEAVGTGGETQYF. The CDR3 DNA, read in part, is TGCGCCAGCAGCCAAGAAGCGGTCGGGACAGGGGGAGAGACC.

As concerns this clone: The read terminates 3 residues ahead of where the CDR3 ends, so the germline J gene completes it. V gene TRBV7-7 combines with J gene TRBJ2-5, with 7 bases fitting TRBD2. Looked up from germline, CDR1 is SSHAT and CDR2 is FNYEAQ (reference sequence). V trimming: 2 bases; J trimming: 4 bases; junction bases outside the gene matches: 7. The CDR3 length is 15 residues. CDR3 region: CASSLMGGEGETQYF. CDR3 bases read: TGTGCCAGCAGCTTAATGGGCGGGGAGGGAGAGACC.

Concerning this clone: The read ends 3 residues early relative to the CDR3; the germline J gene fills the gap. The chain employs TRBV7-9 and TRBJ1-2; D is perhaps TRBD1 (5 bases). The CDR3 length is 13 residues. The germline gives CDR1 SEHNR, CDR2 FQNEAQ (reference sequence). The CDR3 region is CASSLGPGYDYTF. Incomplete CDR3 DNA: TGTGCCAGCAGCTTAGGTCCAGGGTACGAC.